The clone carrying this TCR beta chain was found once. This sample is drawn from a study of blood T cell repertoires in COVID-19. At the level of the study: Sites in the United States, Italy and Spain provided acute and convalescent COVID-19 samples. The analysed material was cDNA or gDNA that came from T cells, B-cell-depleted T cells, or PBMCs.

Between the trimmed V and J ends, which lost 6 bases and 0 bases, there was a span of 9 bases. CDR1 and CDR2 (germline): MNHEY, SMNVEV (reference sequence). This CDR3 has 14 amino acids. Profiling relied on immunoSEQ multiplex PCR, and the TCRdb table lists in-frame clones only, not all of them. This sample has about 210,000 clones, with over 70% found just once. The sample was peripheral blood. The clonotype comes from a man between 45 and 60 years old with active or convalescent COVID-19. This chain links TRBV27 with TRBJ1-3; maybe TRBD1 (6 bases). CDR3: CASRAQGSGNTIYF. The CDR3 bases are TGTGCCAGCAGAGCACAGGGCTCTGGAAACACCATATATTTT.